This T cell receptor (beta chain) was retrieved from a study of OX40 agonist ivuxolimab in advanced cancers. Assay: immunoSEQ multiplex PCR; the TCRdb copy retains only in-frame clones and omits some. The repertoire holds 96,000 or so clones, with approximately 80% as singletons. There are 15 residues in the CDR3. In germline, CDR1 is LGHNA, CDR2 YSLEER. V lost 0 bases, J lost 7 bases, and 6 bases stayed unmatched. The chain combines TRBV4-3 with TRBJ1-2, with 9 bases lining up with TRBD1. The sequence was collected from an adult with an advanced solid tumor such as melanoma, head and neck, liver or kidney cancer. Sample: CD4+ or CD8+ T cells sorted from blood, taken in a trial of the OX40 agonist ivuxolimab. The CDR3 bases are TGCGCCAGCAGCCAAGATGACAGGGGGATGTTTGGCTACACCTTC. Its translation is CASSQDDRGMFGYTF.